The 20 T cell receptor beta chains below were found in one sample sequenced in a study of T-cell reconstitution after alpha-beta-depleted transplantation in children. The authors prepared the TCRbeta library with unique molecular identifiers. TCRdb reprocessed the PCR reads with MiXCR, giving one entry per CDR3 protein. The sample contains about 110,000 distinct CDR3 sequences, around 10% of which appear only once. Specimen: PBMCs from the stem cell graft donor, collected from the stem cell graft. The receptors here all came from a human donor who donated a stem cell graft to a child with acute lymphoblastic leukemia.

This clonotype has ten or more counts. The chain uses TRBV10-3 and TRBJ2-1, with 12 positions matching TRBD2. Unmatched junction bases numbered 2, after V lost 8 bases and J lost 0 bases. This CDR3 is 15 amino acids long. Germline V gene lookup returns CDR1 ENHRY and CDR2 SYGVKD. CDR3 sequence (DNA): TGTGCCATCGGGACTAGCGGGTACTCCTACAATGAGCAGTTCTTC. This encodes CAIGTSGYSYNEQFF.

In its sample, this clonotype was seen many times. The chain carries TRBV30 and TRBJ1-2, with D unclear. The length of the CDR3 is 13 residues. The V gene lost 2 bases and the J gene lost 2 bases, with 9 bases spanning the gap. Germline V gene lookup returns CDR1 GTSNPN and CDR2 SVGIG (reference sequence). For the CDR3, the DNA is TGTGCCTGGAGTAAGGGAGGGAACTATGGCTACACCTTC. As protein: CAWSKGGNYGYTF.

This clonotype was found many times. The chain couples TRBV6-5 to TRBJ1-4; 8 positions agree with TRBD1. Germline lookup yields CDR1 MNHEY and CDR2 SVGAGI. The CDR3 contains 17 residues. Germline trimming cut 2 bases from V and 5 bases from J; bases unmatched to any gene: 10. The CDR3 protein is CASSYPTLRTGNEKLFF. CDR3 nucleotides: TGTGCCAGCAGTTACCCAACCCTCCGGACAGGGAATGAAAAACTGTTTTTT.

This clonotype came up many times. The junction shows a germline mismatch at one end, possibly a read error. The rearrangement joins TRBV24-1 to TRBJ2-2; D gene uncertain. This CDR3 region has 14 residues. The germline gives CDR1 KGHDR, CDR2 SFDVKD. The CDR3 DNA sequence: TGTGCCACCAGTTATTTCCGGGACACCGGGGAGCTGTTTTTT. This encodes CATSYFRDTGELFF.

The genes are TRBV10-2 and TRBJ1-4, with 7 positions matching TRBD1. From germline, CDR1 is WSHSY and CDR2 SAAADI. Unmatched junction bases numbered 8, after V lost 6 bases and J lost 7 bases. This CDR3 is built from 14 residues. CDR3 region: CASRGQRNIEKLFF. The CDR3 DNA sequence: TGCGCCAGCAGGGGACAGCGGAACATTGAAAAACTGTTTTTT.

This clonotype showed up many times. The chain combines TRBV20-1 with TRBJ2-7, with TRBD2 as a possible D gene (7 bases). Looked up from germline, CDR1 is DFQATT and CDR2 is SNEGSKA (reference sequence). V was clipped by 4 bases and J by 6 bases, with 13 bases between them. This CDR3 region has 12 residues. The CDR3 region is CSANIGGREQYF. As DNA, the CDR3 is TGCAGTGCTAACATCGGGGGGCGCGAGCAGTACTTC.

This clonotype was detected ten times or more. The V and J genes are TRBV5-5 and TRBJ1-1; 7 bases are a match to TRBD1. V lost 1 base, J lost 2 bases, and 5 bases stayed unmatched. Per the germline V gene, CDR1 is SGHKS and CDR2 is YYEKEE (reference sequence). The CDR3 contains 15 residues. Here the CDR3 DNA reads TGTGCCAGCAGCTTGTGGAGGGGGCAAAACACTGAAGCTTTCTTT. This sequence encodes CASSLWRGQNTEAFF.

This clonotype has a count of ten or more. The rearrangement joins TRBV6-2 or TRBV6-3 to TRBJ2-2; TRBD1 matches 7 bases. Per germline, CDR1 MNHEY and CDR2 SVGEGT. The CDR3 extends over 18 amino acids. Trimming removed 6 bases from V and 0 bases from J; junction bases left unmatched: 13. This CDR3 is CASSSTQGRGPNTGELFF. The CDR3 region has the DNA TGTGCCAGCAGCTCAACACAGGGGCGCGGACCGAACACCGGGGAGCTGTTTTTT.

This clonotype was picked up many times. The chain employs TRBV18 and TRBJ1-5; weak D call: TRBD1 (5 bases). The CDR3 runs 15 residues. From germline, CDR1 is KGHSH and CDR2 LQKENI. The V and J ends lost 2 bases and 6 bases respectively, with 14 bases between them. This CDR3 is CASSPGSGIIQPQHF. CDR3 sequence (DNA): TGTGCCAGCTCACCAGGTTCAGGGATCATTCAGCCCCAGCATTTT.

This clonotype has ten or more counts. This may arise from a read error, as a much more abundant clone is one base away. The chain is built from TRBV29-1 and TRBJ2-6; the D call may be TRBD1 or TRBD2 (6 bases each). This CDR3 has 13 amino acids. Germline-derived CDR1 and CDR2 are SQVTM and ANQGSEA. The CDR3 here is CSVVRSGANGLTF. The CDR3 DNA reads as TGCAGCGTTGTAAGATCGGGGGCCAACGGCCTGACTTTC.

This clonotype was seen repeatedly, ten times or more. The rearrangement joins TRBV12-3 or TRBV12-4 to TRBJ1-1, with D maybe TRBD1 (5 bases). CDR3 size: 13 residues. Deletions cut 7 bases from V and 1 base from J, with 10 bases between. The CDR3 is CASNVQANTEAFF. CDR3 in DNA: TGTGCCAGCAATGTACAGGCGAACACTGAAGCTTTCTTT.

This clonotype was observed at least ten times. The chain links TRBV12-3 or TRBV12-4 to TRBJ1-5; maybe TRBD1 (5 bases). This CDR3 is 16 amino acids long. V was shortened by 1 base and J by 4 bases, with 14 bases between the two germline ends. Here the CDR3 DNA reads TGTGCCAGCAGTTTAGTCTTCGGGGAGGGGAATCAGCCCCAGCATTTT. Its translation: CASSLVFGEGNQPQHF.

Turning to this clonotype: This may be a read error: a much more frequent sequence differs by one nucleotide. The gene calls are TRBV5-6 and TRBJ2-7; a possible D gene is TRBD1 (6 bases). The germline V and J ends were trimmed by 4 bases and 5 bases, with 16 bases remaining between them. The germline V gene encodes CDR1 SGHDT and CDR2 YYEEEE. The CDR3 sequence is 14 residues long. The CDR3 nucleotides are TGTGCCAGCAGCCCTGATACAGGGTGTGACGAGCAGTACTTC. It is translated as CASSPDTGCDEQYF.

The table lists this clonotype with many counts. The chain carries TRBV5-6 and TRBJ1-2; 8 positions match TRBD1. Germline V lookup: CDR1 SGHDT, CDR2 YYEEEE. V was clipped by 1 base and J by 4 bases; unmatched bases: 6. This CDR3 comprises 15 residues. CDR3 residues: CASSLLTGESYGYTF. The DNA of the CDR3 is TGTGCCAGCAGCTTGTTGACAGGGGAAAGCTATGGCTACACCTTC.

There are many counts of this clonotype. J is TRBJ2-3 and V is TRBV7-2, with 13 bases lining up with TRBD2. Germline trimming cut 5 bases from V and 7 bases from J; bases unmatched to any gene: 9. The CDR3 has 16 residues. CDR1 is SGHTA, CDR2 FQGNSA, per germline. The DNA of the CDR3 is TGTGCCAGCAGCCGGGGACTAGCGGGACCTTGGAATACGCAGTATTTT. This sequence encodes CASSRGLAGPWNTQYF.

Many counts were recorded for this clonotype. J is TRBJ2-1 and V is TRBV20-1; D may be TRBD1 or TRBD2 (6 bases each). Germline values: CDR1 DFQATT, CDR2 SNEGSKA (reference sequence). The CDR3 contains 14 residues. Trimming cost V 5 bases and J 7 bases, with 18 bases left between them. In DNA form, the CDR3 reads TGCAGTGCTGCCCTACCAAGGGGGGTTAATGAGCAGTTCTTC. Translated: CSAALPRGVNEQFF.

In its sample, this clonotype was seen many times. The chain couples TRBV20-1 to TRBJ1-5, with D uncertain. The CDR3 runs 14 residues. The germline CDR1 and CDR2 sequences are DFQATT and SNEGSKA (reference sequence). Trimming left V 2 bases short and J 4 bases short, with 12 bases between. This chain's CDR3 is CSARLTNSNQPQHF. The CDR3 nucleotides read TGCAGTGCTAGACTGACAAACTCTAATCAGCCCCAGCATTTT.

V and J are TRBV7-3 and TRBJ2-1; TRBD2 matches 10 bases. Germline V gene lookup returns CDR1 SGHTA and CDR2 FQGTGA. With 1 base clipped from V and 5 bases from J, the junction kept 14 bases outside the gene matches. The CDR3 loop spans 19 amino acids. The CDR3 nucleotides read TGTGCCAGCAGCTTAAGGGATGGGGCTAGCGGGAGAGGGCACAATGAGCAGTTCTTC. Protein: CASSLRDGASGRGHNEQFF.

This clonotype was detected ten times or more. The chain has TRBV7-2 and TRBJ2-1; TRBD2 matches 9 bases. The CDR3 runs 14 residues. Germline V gene lookup returns CDR1 SGHTA and CDR2 FQGNSA. Trimming cost V 5 bases and J 4 bases; bases outside gene matches: 3. CDR3: CASSPGLAYNEQFF. In DNA, the CDR3 is TGTGCCAGCAGCCCCGGACTAGCGTACAATGAGCAGTTCTTC.

The sample holds many counts of this clonotype. The J gene is TRBJ2-7, the V gene TRBV11-2, with D uncertain. V was shortened by 0 bases and J by 5 bases, with 5 bases between the two germline ends. CDR1 and CDR2 from the germline V gene are SGHAT and FQNNGV. CDR3 size: 12 residues. The CDR3 region is CASSLDGDEQYF. The CDR3 bases are TGTGCCAGCAGCTTAGATGGGGACGAGCAGTACTTC.